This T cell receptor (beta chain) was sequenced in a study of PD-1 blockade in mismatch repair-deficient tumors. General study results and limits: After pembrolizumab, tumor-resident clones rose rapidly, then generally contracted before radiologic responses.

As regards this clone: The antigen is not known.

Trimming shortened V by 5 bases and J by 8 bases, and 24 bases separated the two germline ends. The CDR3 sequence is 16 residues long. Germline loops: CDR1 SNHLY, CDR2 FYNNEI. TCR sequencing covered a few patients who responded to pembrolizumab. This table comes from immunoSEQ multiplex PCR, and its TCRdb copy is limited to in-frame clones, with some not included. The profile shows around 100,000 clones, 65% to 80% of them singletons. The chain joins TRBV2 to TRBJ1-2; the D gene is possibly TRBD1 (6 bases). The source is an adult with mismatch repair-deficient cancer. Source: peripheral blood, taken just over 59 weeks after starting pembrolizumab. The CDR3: CASSPIGDTAPRGYTF. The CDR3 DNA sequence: TGTGCCAGCAGTCCGATCGGGGACACCGCCCCGCGCGGCTACACCTTC.